Sequencing of this TCR beta chain was carried out in a study of blood T cell repertoires in COVID-19. Background on the study: The samples span acute and convalescent COVID-19 from the United States, Italy and Spain. Sample material is recorded as cDNA or gDNA derived from T cells, B-cell-depleted T cells, or PBMCs.

Study processing details: Reference gene primer amplification gave nucleated cell count estimates. Produced via immunoSEQ multiplex PCR; TCRdb's table is partial and in-frame only. V and J calls and clone size are as listed in that table; D and trimming were resolved from the DNA. The sample contains 30,000 to 40,000 clones, over 75% of which appear only once. Trimming removed 8 bases from V and 4 bases from J, with 18 bases in between. The CDR3 length is 14 residues. Germline V lookup: CDR1 MDHEN, CDR2 SYDVKM. The rearrangement uses TRBV28 and TRBJ2-7; weak D call: TRBD2 (6 bases). Sequences were obtained from peripheral blood. This TCR came from a woman between 55 and 75 years old with active COVID-19. The CDR3 loop is CASEGLTELYEQYF. The CDR3 nucleotides are TGTGCCAGCGAGGGACTGACTGAACTTTACGAGCAGTACTTC.